This TCR beta chain was obtained from a study of cytotoxic CD8 clonotypes in ibrutinib-treated CLL. The V gene's germline CDR1 is SGHRS and CDR2 YFSETQ. The CDR3 contains 16 residues. The J segment lost 7 bases and the V segment lost 1 base, leaving 7 bases of the junction unmatched. Repertoires were generated with immunoSEQ multiplex PCR, while TCRdb's copy carries only in-frame clones and drops some. The table lists about 120,000 clones, 80% to 90% of them singletons. The sequences come from PBMCs, collected after 24 months of ibrutinib treatment. The origin of this receptor is a human donor with chronic lymphocytic leukemia. The chain links TRBV5-1 to TRBJ1-6; 8 positions match TRBD1. In DNA, the CDR3 is TGCGCCAGCAGCTTGTCTGGGGGACAGGTCAATTCACCCCTCCACTTT. The encoded protein is CASSLSGGQVNSPLHF.